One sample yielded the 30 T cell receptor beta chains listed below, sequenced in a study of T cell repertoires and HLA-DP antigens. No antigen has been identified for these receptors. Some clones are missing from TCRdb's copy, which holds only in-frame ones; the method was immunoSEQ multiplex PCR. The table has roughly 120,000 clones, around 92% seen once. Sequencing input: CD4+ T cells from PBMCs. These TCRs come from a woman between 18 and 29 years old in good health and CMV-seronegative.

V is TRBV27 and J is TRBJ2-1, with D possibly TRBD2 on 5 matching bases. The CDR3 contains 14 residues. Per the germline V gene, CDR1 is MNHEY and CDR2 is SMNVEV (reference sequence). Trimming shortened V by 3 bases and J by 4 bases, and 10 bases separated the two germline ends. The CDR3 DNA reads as TGTGCCAGCAGTTTCCAGGCGGGTTACAATGAGCAGTTCTTC. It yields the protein CASSFQAGYNEQFF.

CDR3 amino acids: CASSGQGPSRGTQYF. The CDR3 DNA sequence: TGTGCCAGCAGCGGACAGGGGCCCTCCCGCGGTACGCAGTATTTT. This chain uses TRBV11-3 with TRBJ2-3, with TRBD1 matching over 9 bases. Trimming at V came to 5 bases and at J to 8 bases, leaving 11 bases not matched to a gene. The CDR3 contains 15 residues. From germline, CDR1 is SGHNT and CDR2 YENEEA.

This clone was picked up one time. The CDR3 sequence: CASSLVGGASSVDYTF. The CDR3 DNA reads TGCGCCAGCAGCTTGGTGGGGGGCGCCTCCTCGGTTGACTACACCTTC. The chain couples TRBV5-1 to TRBJ1-2, with a possible D match to TRBD1 (6 bases). Germline CDR1 SGHRS, CDR2 YFSETQ. The CDR3 runs to 16 residues. V was pared by 0 bases and J by 10 bases, with 22 bases between. The entire variable domain, with the rest obtained from reference TRBV5-1 and TRBJ1-2, is as follows: KAGVTQTPRYLIKTRGQQVTLSCSPISGHRSVSWYQQTPGQGLQFLFEYFSETQRNKGNFPGRFSGRQFSNSRSEMNVSTLELGDSALYLCASSLVGGASSVDYTFGSGTRLTVV.

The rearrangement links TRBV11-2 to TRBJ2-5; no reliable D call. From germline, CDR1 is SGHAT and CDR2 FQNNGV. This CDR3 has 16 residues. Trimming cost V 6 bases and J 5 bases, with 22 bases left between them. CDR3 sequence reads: CASRKTKGSLGETQYF. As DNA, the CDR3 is TGTGCCAGCAGGAAAACTAAAGGCTCCCTGGGGGAGACCCAGTACTTC.

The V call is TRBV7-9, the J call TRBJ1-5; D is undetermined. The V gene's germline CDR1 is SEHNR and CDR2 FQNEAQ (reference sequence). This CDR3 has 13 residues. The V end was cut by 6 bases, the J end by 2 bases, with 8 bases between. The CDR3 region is CASSIQGNQPQHF. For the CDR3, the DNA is TGTGCCAGCAGTATCCAGGGCAATCAGCCCCAGCATTTT.

The CDR3 coding sequence is TGTGCCAGCAGCCCCAGGACAGGGGACCAAAGTCAGCAGTACGTC. Protein sequence: CASSPRTGDQSQQYV. V and J are TRBV11-3 and TRBJ2-7; 9 bases match TRBD1. Germline CDR1 and CDR2: SGHNT and YENEEA. V lost 5 bases, J lost 8 bases, and 13 bases stayed unmatched. The CDR3 totals 15 residues.

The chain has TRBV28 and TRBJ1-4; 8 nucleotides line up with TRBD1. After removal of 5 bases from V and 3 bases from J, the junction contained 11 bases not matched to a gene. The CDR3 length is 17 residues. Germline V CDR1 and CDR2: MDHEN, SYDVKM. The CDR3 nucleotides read TGTGCCAGCAGTCTCACCCGACAGGGGACGTCTAATGAAAAACTGTTTTTT. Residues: CASSLTRQGTSNEKLFF.

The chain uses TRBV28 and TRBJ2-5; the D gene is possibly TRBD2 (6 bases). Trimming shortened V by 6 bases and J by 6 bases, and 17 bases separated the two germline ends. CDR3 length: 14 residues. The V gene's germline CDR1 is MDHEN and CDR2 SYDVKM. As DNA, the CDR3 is TGTGCCAGCAGGCCACCCGGACTACAAAAGACCCAGTACTTC. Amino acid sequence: CASRPPGLQKTQYF. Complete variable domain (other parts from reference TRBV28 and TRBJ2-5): DVKVTQSSRYLVKRTGEKVFLECVQDMDHENMFWYRQDPGLGLRLIYFSYDVKMKEKGDIPEGYSVSREKKERFSLILESASTNQTSMYLCASRPPGLQKTQYFGPGTRLLVL.

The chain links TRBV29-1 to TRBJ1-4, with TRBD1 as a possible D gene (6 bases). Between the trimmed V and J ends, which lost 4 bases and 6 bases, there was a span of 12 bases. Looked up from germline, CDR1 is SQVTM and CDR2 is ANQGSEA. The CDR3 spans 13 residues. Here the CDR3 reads CSVARTADEKLFF. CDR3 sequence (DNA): TGCAGCGTTGCCCGGACAGCCGATGAAAAACTGTTTTTT.

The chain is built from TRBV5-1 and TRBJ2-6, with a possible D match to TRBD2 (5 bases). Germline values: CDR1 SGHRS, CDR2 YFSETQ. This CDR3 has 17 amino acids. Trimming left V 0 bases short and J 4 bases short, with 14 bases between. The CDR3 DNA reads TGCGCCAGCAGCTTGGCTACCGGGGAGCACGGGGCCAACGTCCTGACTTTC. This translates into CASSLATGEHGANVLTF.

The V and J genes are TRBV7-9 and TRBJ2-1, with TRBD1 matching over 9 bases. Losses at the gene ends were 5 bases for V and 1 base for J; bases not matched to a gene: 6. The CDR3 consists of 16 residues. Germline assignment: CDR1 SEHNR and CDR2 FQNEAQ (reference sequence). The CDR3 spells CASSSRDRASYNEQFF. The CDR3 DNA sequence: TGTGCCAGCAGCAGTAGGGACAGGGCTTCCTACAATGAGCAGTTCTTC.

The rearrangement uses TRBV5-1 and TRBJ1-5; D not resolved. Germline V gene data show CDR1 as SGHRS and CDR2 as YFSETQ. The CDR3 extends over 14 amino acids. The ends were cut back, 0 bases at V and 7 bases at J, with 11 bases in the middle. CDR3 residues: CASSLESSEQPQHF. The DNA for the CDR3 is TGCGCCAGCAGCTTGGAGTCGTCGGAGCAGCCCCAGCATTTT.

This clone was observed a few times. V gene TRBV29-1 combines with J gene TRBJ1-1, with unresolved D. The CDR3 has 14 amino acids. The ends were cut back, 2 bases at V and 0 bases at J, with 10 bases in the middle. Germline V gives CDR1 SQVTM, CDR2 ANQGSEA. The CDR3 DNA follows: TGCAGCGTTGAATACAACGGCATGAACACTGAAGCTTTCTTT. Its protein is CSVEYNGMNTEAFF.

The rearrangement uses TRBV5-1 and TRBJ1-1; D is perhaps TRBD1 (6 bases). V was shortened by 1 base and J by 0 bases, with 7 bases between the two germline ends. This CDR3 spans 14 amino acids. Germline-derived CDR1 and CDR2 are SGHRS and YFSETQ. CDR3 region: CASSLQGMNTEAFF. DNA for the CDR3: TGCGCCAGCAGCTTGCAGGGGATGAACACTGAAGCTTTCTTT.

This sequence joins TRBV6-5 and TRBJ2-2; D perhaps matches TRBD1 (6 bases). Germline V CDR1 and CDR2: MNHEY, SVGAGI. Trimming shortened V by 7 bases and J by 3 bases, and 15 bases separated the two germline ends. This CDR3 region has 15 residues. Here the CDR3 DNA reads TGTGCCAGCACCAGGGGCCGATCGGACACCGGGGAGCTGTTTTTT. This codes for CASTRGRSDTGELFF.

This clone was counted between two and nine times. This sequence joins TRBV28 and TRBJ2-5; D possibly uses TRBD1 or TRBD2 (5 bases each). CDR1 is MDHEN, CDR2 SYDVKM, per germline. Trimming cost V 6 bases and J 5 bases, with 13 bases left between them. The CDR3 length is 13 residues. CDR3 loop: CASSPLGVETQYF. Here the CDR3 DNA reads TGTGCCAGCAGCCCCCTGGGGGTGGAGACCCAGTACTTC.

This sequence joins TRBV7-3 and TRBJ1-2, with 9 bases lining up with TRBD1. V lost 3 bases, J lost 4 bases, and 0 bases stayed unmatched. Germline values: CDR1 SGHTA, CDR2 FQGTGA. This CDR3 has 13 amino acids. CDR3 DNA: TGTGCCAGCAGCTTGACAGGGGGCTATGGCTACACCTTC. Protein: CASSLTGGYGYTF.

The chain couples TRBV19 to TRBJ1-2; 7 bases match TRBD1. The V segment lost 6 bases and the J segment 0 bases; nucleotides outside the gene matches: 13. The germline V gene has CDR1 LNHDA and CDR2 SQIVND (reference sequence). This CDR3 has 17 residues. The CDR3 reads CASSATHRQGANYGYTF. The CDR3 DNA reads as TGTGCCAGTAGCGCAACTCACCGACAGGGAGCTAACTATGGCTACACCTTC. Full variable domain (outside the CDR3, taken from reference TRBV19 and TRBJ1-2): DGGITQSPKYLFRKEGQNVTLSCEQNLNHDAMYWYRQDPGQGLRLIYYSQIVNDFQKGDIAEGYSVSREKKESFPLTVTSAQKNPTAFYLCASSATHRQGANYGYTFGSGTRLTVV.

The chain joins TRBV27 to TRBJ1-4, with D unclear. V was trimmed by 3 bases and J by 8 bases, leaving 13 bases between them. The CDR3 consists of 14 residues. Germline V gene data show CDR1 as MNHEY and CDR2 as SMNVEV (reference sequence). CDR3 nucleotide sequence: TGTGCCAGCAGTTTGAAACCGTCTTGGGAAAAACTGTTTTTT. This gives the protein CASSLKPSWEKLFF.

The CDR3 nucleotides read TGTGCCAGCAGTAAGGACGGACGTAATGAAAAACTGTTTTTT. Its protein is CASSKDGRNEKLFF. The chain links TRBV28 to TRBJ1-4; D is unresolved. Trimming left V 5 bases short and J 4 bases short, with 11 bases between. This CDR3 region has 14 residues. The germline gives CDR1 MDHEN, CDR2 SYDVKM.

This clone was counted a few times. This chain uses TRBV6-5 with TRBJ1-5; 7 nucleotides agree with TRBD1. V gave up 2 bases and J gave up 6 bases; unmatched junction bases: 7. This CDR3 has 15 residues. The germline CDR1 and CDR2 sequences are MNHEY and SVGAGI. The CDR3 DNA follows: TGTGCCAGCAGTTACGGGAGAGGGGGCTCTCAGCCCCAGCATTTT. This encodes CASSYGRGGSQPQHF.

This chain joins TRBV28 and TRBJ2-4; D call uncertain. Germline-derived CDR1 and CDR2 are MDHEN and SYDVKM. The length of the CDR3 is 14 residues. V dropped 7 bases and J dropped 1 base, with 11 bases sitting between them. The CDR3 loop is CASTPKGAKNIQYF. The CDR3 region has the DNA TGTGCCAGCACCCCAAAAGGGGCCAAAAACATTCAGTACTTC.

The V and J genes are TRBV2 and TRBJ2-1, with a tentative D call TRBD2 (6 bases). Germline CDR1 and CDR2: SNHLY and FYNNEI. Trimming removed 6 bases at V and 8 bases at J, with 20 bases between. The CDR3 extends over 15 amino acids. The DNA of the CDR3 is TGTGCCAGCAGCCCGGGGGTAGTGTCCGCCCATGAGCAGTTCTTC. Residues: CASSPGVVSAHEQFF. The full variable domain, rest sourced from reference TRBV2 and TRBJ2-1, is EPEVTQTPSHQVTQMGQEVILRCVPISNHLYFYWYRQILGQKVEFLVSFYNNEISEKSEIFDDQFSVERPDGSNFTLKIRSTKLEDSAMYFCASSPGVVSAHEQFFGPGTRLTVL.

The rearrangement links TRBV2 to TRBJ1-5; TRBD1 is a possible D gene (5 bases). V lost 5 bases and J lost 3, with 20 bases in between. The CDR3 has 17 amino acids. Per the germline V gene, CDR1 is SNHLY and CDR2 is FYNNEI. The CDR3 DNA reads TGTGCCAGCAGTCCCGACAGACTCACAAGCTACAATCAGCCCCAGCATTTT. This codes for CASSPDRLTSYNQPQHF.

The DNA of the CDR3 is TGTGCCAGAAGCTTGTTGGGGGAGCAGTACGTC. Protein product: CARSLLGEQYV. V and J are TRBV5-3 and TRBJ2-7, with D unresolved. TRBV5-3 is an ORF; its function is uncertain. The CDR3 runs to 11 residues. V lost 1 base to trimming and J lost 7 bases, with 6 bases between them.

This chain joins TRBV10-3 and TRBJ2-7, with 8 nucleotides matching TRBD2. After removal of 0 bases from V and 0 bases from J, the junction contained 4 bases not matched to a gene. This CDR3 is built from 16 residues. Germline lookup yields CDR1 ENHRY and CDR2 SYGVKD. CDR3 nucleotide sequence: TGTGCCATCAGTGAGTCGGACGGGGGGGCCTCCTACGAGCAGTACGTC. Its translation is CAISESDGGASYEQYV.

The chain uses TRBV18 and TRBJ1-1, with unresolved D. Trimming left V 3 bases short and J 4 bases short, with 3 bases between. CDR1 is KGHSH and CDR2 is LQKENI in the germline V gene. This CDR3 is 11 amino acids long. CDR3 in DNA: TGTGCCAGCTCACCGGGCACTGAAGCTTTCTTT. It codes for CASSPGTEAFF.

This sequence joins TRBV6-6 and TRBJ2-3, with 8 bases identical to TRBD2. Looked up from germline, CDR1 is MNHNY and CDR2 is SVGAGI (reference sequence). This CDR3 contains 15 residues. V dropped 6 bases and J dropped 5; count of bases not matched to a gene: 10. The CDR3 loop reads CASRGAGVGEDTQYF. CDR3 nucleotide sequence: TGTGCCAGCAGGGGAGCGGGGGTAGGTGAAGATACGCAGTATTTT.

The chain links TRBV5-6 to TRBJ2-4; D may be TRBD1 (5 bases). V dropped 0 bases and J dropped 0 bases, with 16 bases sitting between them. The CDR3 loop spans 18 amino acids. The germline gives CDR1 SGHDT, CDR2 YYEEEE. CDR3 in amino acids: CASSLGRGANGAKNIQYF. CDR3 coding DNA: TGTGCCAGCAGCTTGGGTAGGGGCGCGAATGGAGCCAAAAACATTCAGTACTTC.

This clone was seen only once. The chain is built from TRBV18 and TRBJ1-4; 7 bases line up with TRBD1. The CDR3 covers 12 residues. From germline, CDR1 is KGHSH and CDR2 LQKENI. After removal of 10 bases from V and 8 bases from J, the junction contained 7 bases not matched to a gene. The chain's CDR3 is CATTGQREKLFF. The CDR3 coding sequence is TGTGCCACCACGGGACAGAGGGAAAAACTGTTTTTT.